The rows below give T cell receptor beta chains drawn from one sample of a study of T-cell memory formation after mild COVID-19. TCRdb passed the 5' RACE reads through MiXCR, listing each CDR3 protein once. The profile shows more than 110,000 distinct CDR3 sequences, about 14% of them singletons. Sequencing was done on a sample of PBMCs or a T cell subset sorted from them (not recorded which). Every receptor here comes from an adult woman who had mild COVID-19 (a few samples of this study predate the infection). Cell type and time point are not known. Both conserved end residues are part of each CDR3. A D gene is named only where the DNA matches it firmly. Clone sizes are given selectively: once, few, many, or a class where the clone is expanded.

D,V,J,size,DNA,CDR3
TRBD2,TRBV7-9,TRBJ2-7,.,TGTGCCAGCAGCTTAGGGGAGGGATTGGACGAGCAGTACTTC,CASSLGEGLDEQYF
.,TRBV15,TRBJ1-6,.,TGTGCCACCAGCAGAGACCGTGCAGTTAATTCACCCCTCCACTTT,CATSRDRAVNSPLHF
TRBD2,TRBV2,TRBJ2-7,.,TGTGCCAGCAGTGGGGGACTAGCTTCCTACGAGCAGTACTTC,CASSGGLASYEQYF
.,TRBV7-8,TRBJ2-2,.,TGTGCCAGCAGCTTAGGGGCAGGCCAGACCGGGGAGCTGTTTTTT,CASSLGAGQTGELFF
TRBD2,TRBV24-1,TRBJ2-1,many,TGTGCCACCCAAATAGCGGGATCCTACAATGAGCAGTTCTTC,CATQIAGSYNEQFF
.,TRBV4-1,TRBJ2-1,.,TGCGCCAGCAGCCAAGAGGTTGTGGGTGAGCAGTTCTTC,CASSQEVVGEQFF
TRBD2,TRBV7-3,TRBJ2-1,.,TGTGCCAGCAGCTCGGGACTAGCGGTTCCATTCAATGAGCAGTTCTTC,CASSSGLAVPFNEQFF
.,TRBV5-5,TRBJ1-1,.,TGTGCCAGCAGCTTGACTCTTTATTCGGTGAACACTGAAGCTTTCTTT,CASSLTLYSVNTEAFF
.,TRBV24-1,TRBJ2-2,few,TGTGCCACCAGGGACACAGGAAACACCGGGGAGCTGTTTTTT,CATRDTGNTGELFF
.,TRBV12-3/TRBV12-4,TRBJ2-5,many,TGTGCCAGCAGTTTCCCGGGGGTCGGGGAGACCCAGTACTTC,CASSFPGVGETQYF
.,TRBV11-3,TRBJ1-1,.,TGTGCCAGCAGCGAAGGGCAGGCATTTGAAGCTTTCTTT,CASSEGQAFEAFF
TRBD2,TRBV4-2,TRBJ2-5,medium-sized,TGTGCCAGCAGCCAAGAGGCGGGAGGGCCCCCAGAGACCCAGTACTTC,CASSQEAGGPPETQYF
.,TRBV7-9,TRBJ2-5,few,TGTGCCAGCAGCCGCCCAGCGCAAGAGACCCAGTACTTC,CASSRPAQETQYF
TRBD1,TRBV4-1,TRBJ2-2,few,TGCGCCAGCAGCCAGGACAGGGTAGTCACCGGGGAGCTGTTTTTT,CASSQDRVVTGELFF
.,TRBV18,TRBJ2-5,.,TGTGCCAGCTCACCACCCTGGAGGGAGGACCAAGAGACCCAGTACTTC,CASSPPWREDQETQYF
.,TRBV9,TRBJ1-1,few,TGTGCCAGCAGCCTGCCAGATTCGGGGGACACTGAAGCTTTCTTT,CASSLPDSGDTEAFF
TRBD2,TRBV4-2,TRBJ2-7,.,TGTGCCAGCAGCCAAGAGTCTAGCGGGACAGCATTTTACGAGCAGTACTTC,CASSQESSGTAFYEQYF
.,TRBV27,TRBJ2-3,few,TGTGCCAGCAGTGGTGGGGGGATAAGCACAGATACGCAGTATTTT,CASSGGGISTDTQYF
TRBD1,TRBV4-3,TRBJ1-1,.,TGCGCCAGCAGCCAGGGGACAGGATACAACACTGAAGCTTTCTTT,CASSQGTGYNTEAFF
.,TRBV2,TRBJ2-7,.,TGTGCCAGCAGTGAAAGGGGACGGAACTACGAGCAGTACTTC,CASSERGRNYEQYF
TRBD2,TRBV29-1,TRBJ2-3,.,TGCAGCGTCGCGAGGACTAGCGGGGGGGCCGTGGCAGATACGCAGTATTTT,CSVARTSGGAVADTQYF
.,TRBV5-1,TRBJ1-3,.,TGCGCCAGCAGCTCCGGACAGTCGGAGAGAAACACCATATATTTT,CASSSGQSERNTIYF
.,TRBV10-3,TRBJ2-1,many,TGTGCCATCAGTGTGGGTCCGACCGCCACCAATGAGCAGTTCTTC,CAISVGPTATNEQFF
.,TRBV30,TRBJ1-1,.,TGTGCCTGGAAAAGGTTTCACTTAAACACTGAAGCTTTCTTT,CAWKRFHLNTEAFF
TRBD2,TRBV20-1,TRBJ2-5,few,TGCAGTGCTAGAGCTCCTAGCGGGGGGGCCCTCCAAGAGACCCAGTACTTC,CSARAPSGGALQETQYF
.,TRBV6-6,TRBJ2-7,.,TGTGCCAGCAGCGACGACGTGGGGGCTATAAGGATGTACTTC,CASSDDVGAIRMYF
.,TRBV10-3,TRBJ2-1,.,TGTGCCACCCGGGACTTATTTTATGAGCAGTTCTTC,CATRDLFYEQFF
.,TRBV20-1,TRBJ2-2,few,TGCAGTGCTAGAGATCTTCGCCTCGGGGAGCTGTTTTTT,CSARDLRLGELFF
TRBD1,TRBV25-1,TRBJ1-2,few,TGTGCCAGCAGTGAAGGAGCACTCCTATTGACAGGGGAGGATGGCTACACCTTC,CASSEGALLLTGEDGYTF
TRBD2,TRBV9,TRBJ2-5,.,TGTGCCAGCAGCGTAGGAGGTAGCGGGGGGTTGGAGACCCAGTACTTC,CASSVGGSGGLETQYF
.,TRBV7-9,TRBJ1-2,.,TGTGCCAGCAGCTTACACACCCTCTTTGGCTACACCTTC,CASSLHTLFGYTF